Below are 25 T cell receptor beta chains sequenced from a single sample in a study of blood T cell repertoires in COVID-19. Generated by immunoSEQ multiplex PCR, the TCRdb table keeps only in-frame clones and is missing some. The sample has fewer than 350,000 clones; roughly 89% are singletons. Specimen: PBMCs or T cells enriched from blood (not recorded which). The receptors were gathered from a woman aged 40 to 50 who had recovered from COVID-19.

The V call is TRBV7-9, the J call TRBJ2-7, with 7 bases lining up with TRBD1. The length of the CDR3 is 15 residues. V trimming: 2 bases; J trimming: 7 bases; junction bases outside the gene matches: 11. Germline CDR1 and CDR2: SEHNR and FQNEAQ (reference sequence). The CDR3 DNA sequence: TGTGCCAGCAGCTTAAGAACAGGGGATGCTGGGGAGCAGTACTTC. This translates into CASSLRTGDAGEQYF.

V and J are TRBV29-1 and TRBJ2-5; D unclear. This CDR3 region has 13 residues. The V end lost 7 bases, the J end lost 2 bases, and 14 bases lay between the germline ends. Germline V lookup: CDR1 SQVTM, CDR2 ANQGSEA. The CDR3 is CSALVVSQETQYF. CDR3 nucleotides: TGCAGCGCCCTAGTCGTTTCTCAAGAGACCCAGTACTTC.

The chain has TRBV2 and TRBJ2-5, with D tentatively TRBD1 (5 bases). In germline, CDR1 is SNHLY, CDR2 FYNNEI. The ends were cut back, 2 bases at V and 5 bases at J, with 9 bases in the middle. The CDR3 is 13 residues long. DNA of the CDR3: TGTGCCAGCAGTGAACGTGGGGCCGAGACCCAGTACTTC. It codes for CASSERGAETQYF.

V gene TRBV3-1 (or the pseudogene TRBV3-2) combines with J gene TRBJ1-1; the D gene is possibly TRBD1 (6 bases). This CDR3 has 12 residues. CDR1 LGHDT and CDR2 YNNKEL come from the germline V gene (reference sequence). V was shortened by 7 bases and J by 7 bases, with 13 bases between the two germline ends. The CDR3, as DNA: TGTGCCAGCACACGGGGGGCTGATGAAGCTTTCTTT. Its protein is CASTRGADEAFF.

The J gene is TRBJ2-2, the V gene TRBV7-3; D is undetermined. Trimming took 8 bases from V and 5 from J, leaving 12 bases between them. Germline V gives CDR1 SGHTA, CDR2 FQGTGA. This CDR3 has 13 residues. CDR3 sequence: CASGPEPTGELFF. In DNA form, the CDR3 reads TGTGCCAGCGGTCCGGAGCCTACCGGGGAGCTGTTTTTT.

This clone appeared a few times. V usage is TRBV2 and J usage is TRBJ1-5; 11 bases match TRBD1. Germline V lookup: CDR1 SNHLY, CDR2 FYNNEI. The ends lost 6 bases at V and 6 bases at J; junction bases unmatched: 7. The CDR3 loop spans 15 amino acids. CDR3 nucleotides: TGTGCCAGCAGATCGGACAGGGGGCAGGGTCAGCCCCAGCATTTT. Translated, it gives CASRSDRGQGQPQHF.

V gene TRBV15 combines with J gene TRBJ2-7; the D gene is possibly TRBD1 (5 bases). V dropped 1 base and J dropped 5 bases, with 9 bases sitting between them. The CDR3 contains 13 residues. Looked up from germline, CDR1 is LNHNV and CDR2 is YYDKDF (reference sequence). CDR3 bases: TGTGCCACCAGCAGAGGACAGTTAGACGAGCAGTACTTC. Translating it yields CATSRGQLDEQYF.

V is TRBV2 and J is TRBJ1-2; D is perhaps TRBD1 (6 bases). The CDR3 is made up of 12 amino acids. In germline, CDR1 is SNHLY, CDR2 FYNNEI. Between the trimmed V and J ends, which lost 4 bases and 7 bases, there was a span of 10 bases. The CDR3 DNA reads TGTGCCAGCAGTGTCAGCAGGGGTGGCTACACCTTC. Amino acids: CASSVSRGGYTF.

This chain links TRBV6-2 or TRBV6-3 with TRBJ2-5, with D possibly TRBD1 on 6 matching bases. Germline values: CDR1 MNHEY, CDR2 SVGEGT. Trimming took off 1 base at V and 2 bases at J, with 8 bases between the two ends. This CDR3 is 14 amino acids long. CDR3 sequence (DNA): TGTGCCAGCAGTTACTGGACAGATCAAGAGACCCAGTACTTC. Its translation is CASSYWTDQETQYF.

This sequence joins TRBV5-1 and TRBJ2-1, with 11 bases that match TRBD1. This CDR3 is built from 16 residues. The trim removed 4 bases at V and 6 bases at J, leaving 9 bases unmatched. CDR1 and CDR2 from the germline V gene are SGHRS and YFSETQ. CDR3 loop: CASSPGDRGIFNEQFF. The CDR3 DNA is TGCGCCAGCAGCCCGGGGGACAGGGGGATTTTCAATGAGCAGTTCTTC.

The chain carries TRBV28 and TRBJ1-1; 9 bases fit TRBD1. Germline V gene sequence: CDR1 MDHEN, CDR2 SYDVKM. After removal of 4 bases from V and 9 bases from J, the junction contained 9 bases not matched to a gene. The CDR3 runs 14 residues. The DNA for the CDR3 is TGTGCCAGCAGTTCGGACAGGGGAGGGGATAAAGCTTTCTTT. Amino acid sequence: CASSSDRGGDKAFF.

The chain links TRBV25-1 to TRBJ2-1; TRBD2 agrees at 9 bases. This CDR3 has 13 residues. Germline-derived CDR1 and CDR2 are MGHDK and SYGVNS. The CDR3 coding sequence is TGTGCTTCTAGCGGGAAGGCCTACAATGAGCAGTTCTTC. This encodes CASSGKAYNEQFF.

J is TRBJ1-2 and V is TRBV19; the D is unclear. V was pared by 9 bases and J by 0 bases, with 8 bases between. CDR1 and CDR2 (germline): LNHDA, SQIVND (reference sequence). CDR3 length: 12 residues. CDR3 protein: CARVSANYGYTF. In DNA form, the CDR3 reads TGTGCCAGGGTGTCAGCTAACTATGGCTACACCTTC.

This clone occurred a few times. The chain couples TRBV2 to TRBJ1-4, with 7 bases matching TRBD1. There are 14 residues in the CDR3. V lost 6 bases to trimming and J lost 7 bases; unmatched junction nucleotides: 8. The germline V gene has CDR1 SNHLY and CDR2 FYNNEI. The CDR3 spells CASRQTGTREKLFF. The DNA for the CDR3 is TGTGCCAGCAGACAGACAGGGACCCGTGAAAAACTGTTTTTT.

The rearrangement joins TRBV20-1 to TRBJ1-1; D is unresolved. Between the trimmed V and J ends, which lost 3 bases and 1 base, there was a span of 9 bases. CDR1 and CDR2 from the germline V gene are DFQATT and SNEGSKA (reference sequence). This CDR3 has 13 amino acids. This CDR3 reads CSASSWRNTEAFF. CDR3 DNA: TGCAGTGCTAGTTCCTGGAGGAACACTGAAGCTTTCTTT.

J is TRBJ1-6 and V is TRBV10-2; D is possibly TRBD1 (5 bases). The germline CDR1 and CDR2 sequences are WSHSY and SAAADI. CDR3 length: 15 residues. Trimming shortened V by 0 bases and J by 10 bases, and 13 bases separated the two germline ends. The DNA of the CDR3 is TGCGCCAGCAGTGAGTCCGCCAGGGTGGGCTCACCCCTCCACTTT. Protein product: CASSESARVGSPLHF.

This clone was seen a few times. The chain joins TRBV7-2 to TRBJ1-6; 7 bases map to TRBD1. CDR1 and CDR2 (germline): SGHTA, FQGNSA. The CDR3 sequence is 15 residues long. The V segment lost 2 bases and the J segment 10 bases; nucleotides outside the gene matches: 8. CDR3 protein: CASSLYRGFGSPLHF. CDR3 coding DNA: TGTGCCAGCAGCTTATACAGGGGTTTTGGATCACCCCTCCACTTT.

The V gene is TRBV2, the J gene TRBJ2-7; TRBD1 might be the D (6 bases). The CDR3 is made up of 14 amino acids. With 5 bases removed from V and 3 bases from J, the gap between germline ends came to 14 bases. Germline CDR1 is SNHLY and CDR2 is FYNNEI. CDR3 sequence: CASSKQGTHYEQYF. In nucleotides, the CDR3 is TGTGCCAGCAGTAAACAGGGTACCCACTACGAGCAGTACTTC.

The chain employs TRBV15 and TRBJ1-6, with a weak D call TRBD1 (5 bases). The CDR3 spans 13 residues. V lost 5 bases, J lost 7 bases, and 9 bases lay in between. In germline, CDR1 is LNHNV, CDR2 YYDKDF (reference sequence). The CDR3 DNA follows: TGTGCCACCAGCGGGGCAGGGAATTCACCCCTCCACTTT. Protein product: CATSGAGNSPLHF.

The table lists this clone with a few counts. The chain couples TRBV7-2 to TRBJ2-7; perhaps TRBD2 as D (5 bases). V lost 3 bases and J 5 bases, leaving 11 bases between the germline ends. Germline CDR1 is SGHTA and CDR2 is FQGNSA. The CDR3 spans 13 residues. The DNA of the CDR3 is TGTGCCAGCAGCTTGGGTTTCGGGGACGAGCAGTACTTC. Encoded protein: CASSLGFGDEQYF.

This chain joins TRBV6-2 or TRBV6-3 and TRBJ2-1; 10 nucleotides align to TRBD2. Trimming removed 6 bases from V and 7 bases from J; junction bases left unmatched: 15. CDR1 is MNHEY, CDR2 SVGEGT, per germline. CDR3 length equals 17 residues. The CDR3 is CASSPRATSGKGNEQFF. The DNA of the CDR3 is TGTGCCAGCAGCCCCAGGGCAACTAGCGGGAAAGGGAATGAGCAGTTCTTC.

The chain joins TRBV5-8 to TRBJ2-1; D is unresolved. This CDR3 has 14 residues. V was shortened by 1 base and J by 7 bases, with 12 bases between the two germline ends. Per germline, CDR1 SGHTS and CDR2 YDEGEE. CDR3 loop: CASSLQFRPNEQFF. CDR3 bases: TGTGCCAGCAGCTTGCAGTTCCGTCCTAATGAGCAGTTCTTC.

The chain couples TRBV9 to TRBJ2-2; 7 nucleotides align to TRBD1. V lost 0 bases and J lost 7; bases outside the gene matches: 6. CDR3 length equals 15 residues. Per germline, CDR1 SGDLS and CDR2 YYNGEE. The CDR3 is CASSVEQGLGGELFF. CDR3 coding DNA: TGTGCCAGCAGCGTAGAACAGGGGCTAGGCGGGGAGCTGTTTTTT.

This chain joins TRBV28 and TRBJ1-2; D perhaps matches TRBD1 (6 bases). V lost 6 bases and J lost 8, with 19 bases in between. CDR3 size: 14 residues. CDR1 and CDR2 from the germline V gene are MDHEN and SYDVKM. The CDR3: CASRPTGNFWGYTF. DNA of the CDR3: TGTGCCAGCAGACCTACAGGGAACTTTTGGGGCTACACCTTC.

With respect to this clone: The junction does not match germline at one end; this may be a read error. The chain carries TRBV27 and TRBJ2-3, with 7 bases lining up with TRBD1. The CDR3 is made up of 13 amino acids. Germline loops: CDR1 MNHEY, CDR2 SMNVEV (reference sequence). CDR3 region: CASRSAGTVTQYF. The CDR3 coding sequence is TGTGCCAGCAGGTCCGCCGGGACAGTTACGCAGTATTTT.